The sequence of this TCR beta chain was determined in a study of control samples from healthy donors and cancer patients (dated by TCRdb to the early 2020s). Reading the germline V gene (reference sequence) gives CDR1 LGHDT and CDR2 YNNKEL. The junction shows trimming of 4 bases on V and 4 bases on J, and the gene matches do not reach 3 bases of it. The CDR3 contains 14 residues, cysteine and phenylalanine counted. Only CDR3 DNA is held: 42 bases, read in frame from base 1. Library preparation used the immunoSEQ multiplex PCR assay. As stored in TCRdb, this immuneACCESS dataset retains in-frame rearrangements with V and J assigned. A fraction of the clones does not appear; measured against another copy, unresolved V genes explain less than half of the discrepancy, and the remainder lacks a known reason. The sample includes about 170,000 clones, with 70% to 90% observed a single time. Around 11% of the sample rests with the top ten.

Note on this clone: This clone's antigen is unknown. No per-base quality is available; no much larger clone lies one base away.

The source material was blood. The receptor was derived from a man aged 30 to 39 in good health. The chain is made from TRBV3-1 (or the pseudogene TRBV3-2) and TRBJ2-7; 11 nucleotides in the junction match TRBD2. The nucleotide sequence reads TGTGCCAGCAGCCTACGACTAGCGGGGTACGAGCAGTACTTC. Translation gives CASSLRLAGYEQYF.